This TCR beta chain was retrieved from a study of T cells in Graves' hyperthyroidism and ophthalmopathy. Across the whole study: Initial diagnosis, before any treatment, was when peripheral blood was collected.

This clonotype was counted between two and nine times. Amplified TCR beta CDR3 regions came from RNA transcripts. HTBI primers drove first-round RT-PCR of the TCR CDR3. TCRdb passed the multiplex PCR reads through MiXCR, listing each CDR3 protein once. The sample carries roughly 200,000 distinct CDR3 sequences, approximately 20% recorded once. Fresh peripheral blood, about 9.6 ml, yielded the PBMCs. The clonotype comes from a man aged 40-49 years with Graves' hyperthyroidism. Material for sequencing was blood.

The CDR3 nucleotides read TGTGCCTGGAGTGTAGGTGGGCCTGAAGCTTTCTTT. This encodes CAWSVGGPEAFF. The V call is TRBV30, the J call TRBJ1-1; D gene unclear. The CDR3 consists of 12 residues. V lost 0 bases and J 6 bases, leaving 8 bases between the germline ends. CDR1 is GTSNPN, CDR2 SVGIG, per germline (reference sequence).